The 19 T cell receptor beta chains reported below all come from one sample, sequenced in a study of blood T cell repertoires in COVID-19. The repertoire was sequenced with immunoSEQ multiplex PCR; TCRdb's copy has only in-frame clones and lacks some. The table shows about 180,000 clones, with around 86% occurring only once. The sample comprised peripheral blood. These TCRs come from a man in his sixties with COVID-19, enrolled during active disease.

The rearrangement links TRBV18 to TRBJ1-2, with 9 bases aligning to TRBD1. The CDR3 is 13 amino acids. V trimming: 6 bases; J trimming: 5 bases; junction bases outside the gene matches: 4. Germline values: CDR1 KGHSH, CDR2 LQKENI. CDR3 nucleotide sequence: TGTGCCAGCTCTGAGGGACAGGGTTATGGCTACACCTTC. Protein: CASSEGQGYGYTF.

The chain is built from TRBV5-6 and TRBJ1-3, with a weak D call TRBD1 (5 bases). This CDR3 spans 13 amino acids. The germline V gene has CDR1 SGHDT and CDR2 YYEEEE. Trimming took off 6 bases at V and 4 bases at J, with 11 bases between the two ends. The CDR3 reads CASKGLIGNTIYF. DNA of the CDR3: TGTGCCAGCAAGGGACTAATAGGAAACACCATATATTTT.

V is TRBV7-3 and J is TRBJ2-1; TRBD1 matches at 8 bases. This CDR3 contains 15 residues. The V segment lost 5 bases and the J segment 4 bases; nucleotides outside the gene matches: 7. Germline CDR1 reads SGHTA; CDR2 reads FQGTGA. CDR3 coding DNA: TGTGCCAGCAGCCCCGGACAGGGACGTTACAATGAGCAGTTCTTC. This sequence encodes CASSPGQGRYNEQFF.

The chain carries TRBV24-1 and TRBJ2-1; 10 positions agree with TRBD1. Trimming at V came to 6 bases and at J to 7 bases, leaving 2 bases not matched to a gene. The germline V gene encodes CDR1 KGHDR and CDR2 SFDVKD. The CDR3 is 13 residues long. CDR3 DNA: TGTGCCACCAGTCGGACAGGGGGAAATGAGCAGTTCTTC. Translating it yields CATSRTGGNEQFF.

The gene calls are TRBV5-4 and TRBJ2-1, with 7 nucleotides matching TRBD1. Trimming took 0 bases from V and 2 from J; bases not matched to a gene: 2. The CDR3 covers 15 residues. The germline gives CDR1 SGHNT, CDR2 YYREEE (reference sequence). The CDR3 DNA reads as TGTGCCAGCAGCTTGGGGGACAGACCCTACAATGAGCAGTTCTTC. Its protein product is CASSLGDRPYNEQFF.

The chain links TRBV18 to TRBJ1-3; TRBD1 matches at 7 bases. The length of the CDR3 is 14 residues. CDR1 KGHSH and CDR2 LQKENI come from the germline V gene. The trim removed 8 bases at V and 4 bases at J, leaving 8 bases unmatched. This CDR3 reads CASEGGASGNTIYF. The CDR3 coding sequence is TGTGCCAGCGAAGGGGGCGCGTCGGGAAACACCATATATTTT.

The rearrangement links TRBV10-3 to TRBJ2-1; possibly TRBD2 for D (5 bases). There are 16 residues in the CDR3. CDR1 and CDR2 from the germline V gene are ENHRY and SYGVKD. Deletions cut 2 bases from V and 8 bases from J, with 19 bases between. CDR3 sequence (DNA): TGTGCCATCAGTGAGAATTTGCTAGCCGTCGGCGATGAGCAGTTCTTC. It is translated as CAISENLLAVGDEQFF.

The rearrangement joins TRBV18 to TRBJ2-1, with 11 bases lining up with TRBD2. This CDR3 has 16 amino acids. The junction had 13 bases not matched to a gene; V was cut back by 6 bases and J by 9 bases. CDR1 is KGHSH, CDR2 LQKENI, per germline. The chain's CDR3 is CASSPAVAGGQGEQFF. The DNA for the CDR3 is TGTGCCAGCTCGCCCGCCGTAGCGGGGGGGCAAGGTGAGCAGTTCTTC.

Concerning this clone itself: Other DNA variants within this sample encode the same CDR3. The CDR3 DNA is TGTGCCAGTATTCAGGACAGGTTGAACACTGAAGCTTTCTTT. Protein: CASIQDRLNTEAFF. The chain carries TRBV19 and TRBJ1-1, with 7 bases matching TRBD1. The CDR3 has 14 amino acids. Trimming removed 7 bases from V and 0 bases from J; junction bases left unmatched: 5. Germline loops: CDR1 LNHDA, CDR2 SQIVND (reference sequence).

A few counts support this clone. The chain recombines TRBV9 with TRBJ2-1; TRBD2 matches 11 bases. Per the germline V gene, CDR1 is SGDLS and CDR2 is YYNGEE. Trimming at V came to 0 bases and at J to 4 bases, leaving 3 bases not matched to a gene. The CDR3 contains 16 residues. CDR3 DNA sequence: TGTGCCAGCAGCGTAGAGGCTAGCGGGGGGTACAATGAGCAGTTCTTC. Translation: CASSVEASGGYNEQFF.

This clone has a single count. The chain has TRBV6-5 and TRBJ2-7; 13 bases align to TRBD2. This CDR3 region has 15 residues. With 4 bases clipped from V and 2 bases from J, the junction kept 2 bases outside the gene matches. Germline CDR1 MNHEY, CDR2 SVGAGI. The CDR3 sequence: CASSSTSGGTYEQYF. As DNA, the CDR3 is TGTGCCAGCAGTTCGACTAGCGGGGGGACCTACGAGCAGTACTTC.

The CDR3 DNA sequence: TGTGCCACCAGCAGACCGCCGGGTAGCGGGGGGGTAGGTACTAGCACAGATACGCAGTATTTT. This translates into CATSRPPGSGGVGTSTDTQYF. The chain employs TRBV15 and TRBJ2-3; 11 bases line up with TRBD2. J gave up 0 bases and V 2 bases, and 16 bases lay outside the gene matches. The germline V gene encodes CDR1 LNHNV and CDR2 YYDKDF (reference sequence). This CDR3 comprises 21 residues.

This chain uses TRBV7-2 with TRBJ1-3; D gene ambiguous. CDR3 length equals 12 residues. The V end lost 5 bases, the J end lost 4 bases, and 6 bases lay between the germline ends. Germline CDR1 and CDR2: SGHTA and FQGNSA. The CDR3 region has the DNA TGTGCCAGCAGCCCGAGAGGAAACACCATATATTTT. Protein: CASSPRGNTIYF. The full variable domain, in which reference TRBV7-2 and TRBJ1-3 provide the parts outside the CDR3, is GAGVSQSPSNKVTEKGKDVELRCDPISGHTALYWYRQSLGQGLEFLIYFQGNSAPDKSGLPSDRFSAERTGGSVSTLTIQRTQQEDSAVYLCASSPRGNTIYFGEGSWLTVV.

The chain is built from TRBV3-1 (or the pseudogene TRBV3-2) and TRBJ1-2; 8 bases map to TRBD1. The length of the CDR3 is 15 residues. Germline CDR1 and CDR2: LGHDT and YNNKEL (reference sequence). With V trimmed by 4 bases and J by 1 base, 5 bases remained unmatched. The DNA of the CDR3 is TGTGCCAGCAGCCTCCGGACAGGGAATAACTATGGCTACACCTTC. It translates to CASSLRTGNNYGYTF.

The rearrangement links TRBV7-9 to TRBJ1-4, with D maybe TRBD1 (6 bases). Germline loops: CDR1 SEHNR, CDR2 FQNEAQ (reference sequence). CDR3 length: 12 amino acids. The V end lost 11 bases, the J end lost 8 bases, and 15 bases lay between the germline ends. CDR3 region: CASGAGLEKLFF. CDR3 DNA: TGTGCCTCAGGGGCTGGTTTGGAAAAACTGTTTTTT. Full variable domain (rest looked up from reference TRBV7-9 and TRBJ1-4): DTGVSQNPRHKITKRGQNVTFRCDPISEHNRLYWYRQTLGQGPEFLTYFQNEAQLEKSRLLSDRFSAERPKGSFSTLEIQRTEQGDSAMYLCASGAGLEKLFFGSGTQLSVL.

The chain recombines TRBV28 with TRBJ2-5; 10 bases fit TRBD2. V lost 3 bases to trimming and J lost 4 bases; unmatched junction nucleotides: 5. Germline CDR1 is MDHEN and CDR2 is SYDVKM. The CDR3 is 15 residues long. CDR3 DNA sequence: TGTGCCAGCAGTTTCGATAGGACTAGCGGAGAGACCCAGTACTTC. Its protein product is CASSFDRTSGETQYF.

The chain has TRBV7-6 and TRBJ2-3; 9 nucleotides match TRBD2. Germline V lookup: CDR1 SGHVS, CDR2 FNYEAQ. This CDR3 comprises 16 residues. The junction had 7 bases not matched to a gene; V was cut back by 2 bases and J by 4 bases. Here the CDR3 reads CASSLSLAGSSDTQYF. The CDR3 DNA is TGTGCCAGCAGCTTATCTCTAGCGGGAAGTTCAGATACGCAGTATTTT.

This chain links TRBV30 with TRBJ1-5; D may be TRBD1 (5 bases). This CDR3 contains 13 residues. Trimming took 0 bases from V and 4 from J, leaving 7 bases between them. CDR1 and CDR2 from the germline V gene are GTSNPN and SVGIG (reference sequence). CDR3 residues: CAWSVQVNQPQHF. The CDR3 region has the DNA TGTGCCTGGAGTGTACAGGTTAATCAGCCCCAGCATTTT.

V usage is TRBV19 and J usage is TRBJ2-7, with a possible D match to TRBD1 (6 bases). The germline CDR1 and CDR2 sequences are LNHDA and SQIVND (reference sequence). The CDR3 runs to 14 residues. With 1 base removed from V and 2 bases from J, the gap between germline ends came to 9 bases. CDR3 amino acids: CASSIGQVAYEQYF. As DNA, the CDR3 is TGTGCCAGTAGTATAGGACAGGTAGCCTACGAGCAGTACTTC.